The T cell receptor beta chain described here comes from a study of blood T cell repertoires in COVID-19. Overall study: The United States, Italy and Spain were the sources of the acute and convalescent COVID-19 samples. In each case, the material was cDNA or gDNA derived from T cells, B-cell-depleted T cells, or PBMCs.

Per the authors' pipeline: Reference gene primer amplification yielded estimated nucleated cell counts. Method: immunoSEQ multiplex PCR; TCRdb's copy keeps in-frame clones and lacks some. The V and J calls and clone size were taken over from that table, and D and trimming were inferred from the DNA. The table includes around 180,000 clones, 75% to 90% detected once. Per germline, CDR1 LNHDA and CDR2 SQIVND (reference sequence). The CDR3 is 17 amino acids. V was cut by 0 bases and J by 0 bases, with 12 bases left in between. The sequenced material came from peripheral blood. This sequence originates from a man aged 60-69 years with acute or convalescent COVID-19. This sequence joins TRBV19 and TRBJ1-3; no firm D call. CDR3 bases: TGTGCCAGTAGTATAGATTTTGGCGGTATCTCTGGAAACACCATATATTTT. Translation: CASSIDFGGISGNTIYF.